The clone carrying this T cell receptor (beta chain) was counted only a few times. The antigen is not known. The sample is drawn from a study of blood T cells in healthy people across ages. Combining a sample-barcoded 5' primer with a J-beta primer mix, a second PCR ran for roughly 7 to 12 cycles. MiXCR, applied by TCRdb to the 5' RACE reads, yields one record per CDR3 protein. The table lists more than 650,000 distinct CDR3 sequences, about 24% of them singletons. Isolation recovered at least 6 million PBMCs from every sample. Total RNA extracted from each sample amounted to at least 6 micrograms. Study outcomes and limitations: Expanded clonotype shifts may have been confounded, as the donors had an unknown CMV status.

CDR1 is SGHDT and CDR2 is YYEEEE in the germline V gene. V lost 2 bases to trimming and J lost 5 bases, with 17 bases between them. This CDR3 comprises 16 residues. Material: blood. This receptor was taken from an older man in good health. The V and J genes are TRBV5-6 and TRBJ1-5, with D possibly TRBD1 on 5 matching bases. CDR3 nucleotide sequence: TGTGCCAGCAGCTTCGGTTTCGGCAGGGAGGATCAGCCCCAGCATTTT. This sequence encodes CASSFGFGREDQPQHF.